The rows below give T cell receptor beta chains drawn from one sample of a study of cytomegalovirus exposure and HLA in healthy donors. Measured with immunoSEQ multiplex PCR; TCRdb has only the in-frame clones, and not every one. The table includes under 150,000 clones, approximately 91% detected once. Sequencing was performed on PBMCs. Receptor source: a man aged 18-30 years in good health and CMV-seronegative. CDR3s leave out the opening cysteine and the closing phenylalanine or tryptophan. A D gene is named only where the DNA matches it firmly. A row's size may be missing; if present it is once, few, many or a size class.

D gene,clone size,V gene,CDR3 protein
NA,NA,TRBV30,APTLGTPHGEQF
NA,few,TRBV28,ASSSTARGY
NA,NA,TRBV5-4,ASSKAVTDTQY
NA,NA,TRBV5-5,ASSLERGPADTQY
TRBD1,NA,TRBV9,ASSDGTGLETQY
TRBD2,NA,TRBV4-1,ASSQFPWRGEETQY
NA,NA,TRBV7-8,ASSLEPVEAF
TRBD1,NA,TRBV5-6,ASSAGGTNTEAF
TRBD2,NA,TRBV25-1,ASSRGLAVYEQY
TRBD2,NA,TRBV10-3,AIAGTSGSSGELF
TRBD1,NA,TRBV30,AWSGTRDSKETQY
TRBD1,NA,TRBV9,ASSARQGYNEQF
NA,NA,TRBV6-1,ASSDSWQGSHNEQF
TRBD2,NA,TRBV7-6,ASRLALNTDTQY